The following is a T cell receptor (beta chain) sequence with its context. Its antigen is not yet known. Within one base of it there is no much larger clone, and no base qualities were kept. The entry originates in a study of shared clonotypes between healthy human individuals (dated by TCRdb to 2018 to 2020). A note on the overall study: The cohort included a few men and a couple of women between 18 and 49 years of age. For each donor, CD4 naive and CD4 memory were each given three plates, CD8 naive was given two plates, and CD8 memory was given one plate. The study deeply sequenced blood TCR repertoires of roughly five healthy adults to estimate repertoire size and the extent of clonotype sharing between individuals. To increase sequencing depth and limit assay-specific biases, TCR repertoire library preparation and sequencing were carried out by different laboratories using diverse techniques. Each donor's leukapheresis produced roughly between about 0.9 and 9.5 billion PBMCs.

What the authors observed across the whole study: Incomplete sequencing was indicated by rarefaction of sorted-subset datasets, despite the large sequencing depth. Because the study included a small number of donors, the genetic and exposure-history diversity represented was limited. Naive subsets generally had larger estimated clonotype richness than memory subsets. Across a handful of donors, roughly 5.4% of naive CD4, roughly 3.5% of naive CD8, under 2.5% of memory CD4, and 0.3% to 0.45% of memory CD8 clonotypes were shared. Pairwise subsampling indicated that sequencing depth was expected to affect the degree of clonotype sharing among donors. Compared with non-shared clonotypes, the clonotypes found in all four sorted-subset donors had higher generation probabilities. Sampling was limited to blood, and TCR repertoires in tissue likely differ from TCR repertoires in blood.

TCR CDR3 regions were amplified from genomic DNA by multiplex PCR using the deep immunoSEQ assay. For each cell subset, the extracted genomic DNA was distributed evenly across all wells of several immunoSEQ 96-well plates, and each plate served as one replicate. For sorted subsets, around 0.2 ug of genomic DNA, equivalent to 30,000 or so T cell genomes, went into each replicate PCR. Purified libraries were quantified with a Qubit 3.0 fluorometer, sized on a Bioanalyzer 2100, and re-quantified with the KAPA Library Quantification kit. A separate single-read 150-cycle Illumina NextSeq 550 flow cell was used to sequence each immunoSEQ 96-well plate. The published analysis was carried out like this. Because only junctional sequences without quality scores were contained in the immunoSEQ output, filtering matching that applied to full-length reads could not be performed. To assign V/J genes and CDR3, sequences were annotated using PyIR, a Python wrapper for IgBLAST v1.9, with IMGT germline references. Reads with weak V/J assignments (E-value above 1e-6), missing CDR3, stop codons, out-of-frame junctions, or ambiguous translated residues were removed. A V3J clonotype was defined by an identical inferred V gene, J gene, and CDR3 amino acid sequence. Percentage overlap between repertoires was calculated by dividing the number of shared unique clonotypes by the size of the smaller repertoire. RTK rarefaction, the Chao1 estimator, and Recon v2.1 estimates of unobserved clonotypes were used to assess repertoire richness. OLGA was used to compute generation probabilities for all TCRbeta clonotypes that the gDNA method yielded from a handful of donors. TCRdb took over this immuneACCESS table, retaining in-frame rearrangements with V and J assigned. Such tables are incomplete; in checked studies, under half of the missing clones stem from an unresolved V gene, and the remainder is unexplained. The DNA gave D and trimming, while V, J and clone size come from that table. This sample comprises some 2.4 million clones, 80% to 95% of them detected only once. The ten biggest clones cover 0.36% of the sample.

The donors were healthy, HIV-negative adults with no recently reported acute infections or vaccinations. Only Caucasian adults living in Nashville, Tennessee, USA were represented among the donors. CD4+ T cells were enriched by magnetic negative selection, after which naive cells were positively selected on CD45RA and the negative fraction was taken as the memory subset. Blood was obtained by leukapheresis, after which PBMCs were separated by Ficoll-Histopaque density gradient centrifugation and cryopreserved in liquid nitrogen vapor phase. Purity and quantity of every magnetically sorted T cell population were checked by analytical flow cytometry. Each sorted fraction had its genomic DNA isolated and then quantified by UV absorbance on a Nanodrop 2000c. V gives up 11 bases and J gives up 0 bases, and the segment between their germline ends measures 16 bases. CDR1 and CDR2 are drawn from the germline V gene: SNHLY, FYNNEI. The CDR3 has 14 amino acids, counting the end cysteine and phenylalanine. The DNA shown is the 42-base CDR3, in frame from base 1.

This receptor was obtained from a man younger than 35 in good health. Some clones in this sample may be carry-over from other donors' samples. The chain is made from TRBV2 and TRBJ1-1, with the D gene not confidently named. Sequences were obtained from naive CD4+ T cells from PBMCs. Interpreted using the paper, the cell subset or site label stands for: CD45RA+ positively selected. DNA sequence: TGTGCCGCGAAAGCGGCGACCATGAACACTGAAGCTTTCTTT. Its protein reads: CAAKAATMNTEAFF.